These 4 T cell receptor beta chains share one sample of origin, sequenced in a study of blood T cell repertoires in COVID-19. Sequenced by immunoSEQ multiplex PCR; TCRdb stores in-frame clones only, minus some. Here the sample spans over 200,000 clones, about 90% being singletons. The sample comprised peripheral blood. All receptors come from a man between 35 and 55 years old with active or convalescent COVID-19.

The CDR3: CASSRGGLAGVYGTDTQYF. Written as DNA, the CDR3 is TGTGCCAGCAGCCGCGGCGGACTAGCGGGAGTTTATGGCACAGATACGCAGTATTTT. The chain has TRBV11-3 and TRBJ2-3; 13 bases fit TRBD2. In germline, CDR1 is SGHNT, CDR2 YENEEA. This CDR3 region has 19 residues. Unmatched junction bases numbered 12, after V lost 5 bases and J lost 1 base. Using reference TRBV11-3 and TRBJ2-3 for the parts outside the CDR3, the full variable domain is EAGVVQSPRYKIIEKKQPVAFWCNPISGHNTLYWYLQNLGQGPELLIRYENEEAVDDSQLPKDRFSAERLKGVDSTLKIQPAELGDSAVYLCASSRGGLAGVYGTDTQYFGPGTRLTVL.

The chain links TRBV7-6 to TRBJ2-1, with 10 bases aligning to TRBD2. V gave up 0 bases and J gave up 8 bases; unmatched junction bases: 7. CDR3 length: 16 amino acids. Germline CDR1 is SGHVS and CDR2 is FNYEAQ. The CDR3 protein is CASSLAASGSNDEQFF. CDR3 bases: TGTGCCAGCAGCTTAGCGGCTAGCGGGAGTAATGATGAGCAGTTCTTC.

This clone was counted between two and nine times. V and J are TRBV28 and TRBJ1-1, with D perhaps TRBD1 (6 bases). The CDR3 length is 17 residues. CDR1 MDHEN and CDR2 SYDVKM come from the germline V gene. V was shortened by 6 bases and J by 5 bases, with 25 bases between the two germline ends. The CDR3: CASRAGQGKDFGTEAFF. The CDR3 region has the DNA TGTGCCAGCAGGGCAGGGCAGGGGAAAGATTTTGGAACTGAAGCTTTCTTT.

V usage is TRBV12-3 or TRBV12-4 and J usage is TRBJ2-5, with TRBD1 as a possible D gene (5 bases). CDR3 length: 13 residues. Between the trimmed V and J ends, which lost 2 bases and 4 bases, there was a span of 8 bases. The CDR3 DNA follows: TGTGCCAGCAGTTTAAGGGGTACAGAGACCCAGTACTTC. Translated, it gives CASSLRGTETQYF.